This entry is about one T cell receptor beta chain. Which antigen it targets is not known. Per-nucleotide qualities are absent, and no much larger clonotype sits a single base away. This specimen comes from a study of blood T cell repertoires in COVID-19 (dated by TCRdb to about 2020). In the study overall: Samples covering the acute and convalescent phases of COVID-19 were provided by collaborators in the United States, Italy and Spain. The material from the prospective study consisted of cDNA or gDNA derived from T cells, B-cell-depleted T cells, or PBMCs. Deeply sampled blood TCRbeta repertoires from subjects exposed to, actively infected with, or recovered from COVID-19 were included in the dataset. The repertoires were made available in a free public database intended to serve as a resource for research on the immune response to SARS-CoV-2. Samples were obtained from the ongoing ImmuneRACE study (first 160 participants) and from 1,254 subjects provided by 6 global collaborators. The sample metadata nearly always contained a de-identified subject ID, COVID-19 status, age in years and sex. Where HLA class I and class II types were available, the types were taken from metadata supplied by the sample provider, not from assay-based typing. Study-wide findings and limitations: The amount of clinical and demographic metadata varied by source and participant and was provided uncurated.

The immunoSEQ Assay, a bias-controlled multiplex PCR, was used to amplify TCRbeta CDR3 regions from genomic DNA. Per the source publication's procedure: The number of nucleated cells in each sample was estimated by amplification of reference gene primers within the assay. To quantify the absolute abundance of each unique TCRbeta CDR3 rearrangement, sequence reads were collapsed and filtered. For each sample, productive Simpson clonality was calculated as the square root of Simpson's diversity index across productive rearrangements. Imported from immuneACCESS, the table was reduced by TCRdb to in-frame sequences with V and J called. These copies leave out some clones; in studies compared against another copy, an unresolved V gene accounts for under half, and the cause of the remainder is not known. V and J calls and clone size come straight from that table; D and trimming were deduced from the DNA. The sample table records more than 95,000 clones; about four fifths of these occur just once. The top ten hold roughly 9.4% of the sample.

The CDR3 sequence holds 17 residues, the cysteine and phenylalanine included. Here the CDR3 DNA is all that survives: 51 bases in frame from base 1. CDR1 and CDR2, per the germline V gene (reference sequence), are LNHDA and SQIVND. Clipping removes 4 bases from V and 4 bases from J, with 9 as the unmatched junction base count. Collaborating institutions collected whole blood in K2EDTA tubes following their own protocols. For TCRbeta analysis, collaborators shipped samples as frozen whole blood, isolated PBMCs, or DNA extracted from either of those sample types. Sequenced input: peripheral blood. The receptor comes from a woman aged 70-85 years with acute or convalescent COVID-19. The sequence joins TRBV19 to TRBJ1-5, with 11 central nucleotides matching TRBD1. The DNA sequence is TGTGCCAGTAGTAGCCGGGACAGGGGGTCCCTAAATCAGCCCCAGCATTTT. Its protein product is CASSSRDRGSLNQPQHF.